The 25 T cell receptor beta chains given below trace back to one sample, sequenced in a study of T cells after yellow fever vaccination. Each CDR3 protein is one row after TCRdb ran MiXCR on the 5' RACE reads. Of 95,000 to 150,000 distinct CDR3 sequences in the sample, roughly 15% were seen once. This sample comprised CD8+ T cells sorted from PBMCs, obtained 5 days after the yellow fever booster vaccination. These TCRs come from a man aged 18-30 years who received the YFV17D yellow fever vaccine.

This clonotype was counted ten times or more. The chain employs TRBV5-1 and TRBJ2-5, with a possible D match to TRBD2 (6 bases). Looked up from germline, CDR1 is SGHRS and CDR2 is YFSETQ. V was trimmed by 3 bases and J by 2 bases, leaving 11 bases between them. The CDR3 runs 14 residues. The CDR3 here is CASSSGVLQETQYF. The CDR3 DNA reads as TGCGCCAGCAGCTCGGGGGTTCTTCAAGAGACCCAGTACTTC.

This clonotype was observed a handful of times. The chain has TRBV6-5 and TRBJ2-4, with D possibly called TRBD1 or TRBD2 (5 bases each). Germline-derived CDR1 and CDR2 are MNHEY and SVGAGI. The CDR3 covers 14 residues. The V and J ends lost 5 bases and 6 bases respectively, with 14 bases between them. CDR3 in DNA: TGTGCCAGCAGTGCTACCGGGGCTGTAAACATTCAGTACTTC. The encoded protein is CASSATGAVNIQYF.

The chain joins TRBV28 to TRBJ2-5; 8 bases match TRBD2. CDR1 MDHEN and CDR2 SYDVKM come from the germline V gene. J gave up 4 bases and V 0 bases, and 4 bases lay outside the gene matches. The CDR3 totals 15 residues. CDR3 protein: CASSLWRGALETQYF. The CDR3, as DNA: TGTGCCAGCAGTTTATGGCGGGGGGCCCTAGAGACCCAGTACTTC.

This clonotype appeared a few times. V is TRBV12-3 or TRBV12-4 and J is TRBJ2-1; 8 bases map to TRBD2. J gave up 7 bases and V 10 bases, and 15 bases lay outside the gene matches. The CDR3 sequence is 15 residues long. CDR3 nucleotides: TGTGCCACTACTCTCGGGGGGGCCTGGGTGAATGAGCAGTTCTTC. Translation gives CATTLGGAWVNEQFF.

This clonotype appeared a few times. This sequence joins TRBV29-1 and TRBJ2-7; tentative D call: TRBD2 (6 bases). The CDR3 has 15 amino acids. Germline V CDR1 and CDR2: SQVTM, ANQGSEA. With 4 bases removed from V and 1 base from J, the gap between germline ends came to 17 bases. CDR3: CSVGPEEGLSYEQYF. CDR3 nucleotide sequence: TGCAGCGTTGGCCCCGAGGAGGGGCTGTCCTACGAGCAGTACTTC.

The chain is built from TRBV7-9 and TRBJ2-5, with D maybe TRBD2 (5 bases). Trimming took 1 base from V and 0 from J, leaving 9 bases between them. Germline loops: CDR1 SEHNR, CDR2 FQNEAQ (reference sequence). The CDR3 covers 15 residues. The CDR3 coding sequence is TGTGCCAGCAGCTTAGGATCTAGCTACCAAGAGACCCAGTACTTC. It is translated as CASSLGSSYQETQYF.

The CDR3 loop reads CASRRTSGGARVGELFF. Written as DNA, the CDR3 is TGTGCCAGCAGGCGGACTAGCGGGGGGGCCCGGGTCGGGGAGCTGTTTTTT. The chain is built from TRBV27 and TRBJ2-2, with TRBD2 matching over 15 bases. Trimming cost V 6 bases and J 7 bases; bases outside gene matches: 9. This CDR3 spans 17 amino acids. CDR1 and CDR2 (germline): MNHEY, SMNVEV (reference sequence).

This chain uses TRBV5-8 with TRBJ2-1; TRBD2 is a possible D gene (6 bases). Germline V gene sequence: CDR1 SGHTS, CDR2 YDEGEE. V was cut by 5 bases and J by 2 bases, with 14 bases left in between. The CDR3 sequence is 15 residues long. The chain's CDR3 is CASSRDFPPYNEQFF. The DNA of the CDR3 is TGTGCCAGCAGTAGGGACTTCCCCCCCTACAATGAGCAGTTCTTC.

The chain recombines TRBV9 with TRBJ1-5; D remains unclear. V was shortened by 0 bases and J by 3 bases, with 4 bases between the two germline ends. This CDR3 comprises 13 residues. In germline, CDR1 is SGDLS, CDR2 YYNGEE. CDR3: CASSVADNQPQHF. The CDR3 DNA reads as TGTGCCAGCAGCGTAGCCGACAATCAGCCCCAGCATTTT. Full variable domain (remainder filled in from reference TRBV9 and TRBJ1-5): DSGVTQTPKHLITATGQRVTLRCSPRSGDLSVYWYQQSLDQGLQFLIQYYNGEERAKGNILERFSAQQFPDLHSELNLSSLELGDSALYFCASSVADNQPQHFGDGTRLSIL.

This clonotype appeared a few times. V gene TRBV4-1 combines with J gene TRBJ2-5, with D perhaps matching TRBD1 (6 bases). There are 17 residues in the CDR3. Germline V CDR1 and CDR2: MGHRA, YSYEKL. V lost 0 bases to trimming and J lost 2 bases, with 16 bases between them. The CDR3 coding sequence is TGCGCCAGCAGCCAAGAACCTTCGACAGGAGATCAAGAGACCCAGTACTTC. Its translation is CASSQEPSTGDQETQYF.

The V call is TRBV5-1, the J call TRBJ2-3, with D hard to call. The CDR3 contains 13 residues. Germline assignment: CDR1 SGHRS and CDR2 YFSETQ. V was clipped by 1 base and J by 4 bases, with 7 bases between them. The CDR3, as DNA: TGCGCCAGCAGCTTGTGGGAAGCAGATACGCAGTATTTT. This encodes CASSLWEADTQYF.

The table lists this clonotype with a few counts. The chain carries TRBV7-3 and TRBJ1-1; TRBD1 might be the D (5 bases). The CDR3 is 16 residues long. From germline, CDR1 is SGHTA and CDR2 FQGTGA. The ends were cut back, 4 bases at V and 0 bases at J, with 15 bases in the middle. CDR3 region: CASSSGARILNTEAFF. The CDR3 DNA is TGTGCCAGCAGCTCCGGGGCGCGCATTCTGAACACTGAAGCTTTCTTT.

CDR3 protein: CSASRRFNTEAFF. The CDR3 nucleotides are TGCAGTGCTAGTAGGAGATTTAACACTGAAGCTTTCTTT. V is TRBV20-1 and J is TRBJ1-1; D gene unclear. The V end lost 3 bases, the J end lost 2 bases, and 10 bases lay between the germline ends. The CDR3 contains 13 residues. Germline V gene sequence: CDR1 DFQATT, CDR2 SNEGSKA (reference sequence).

The chain couples TRBV6-1 to TRBJ1-1; D is undetermined. V lost 2 bases and J lost 8, with 21 bases in between. This CDR3 has 16 amino acids. Germline lookup yields CDR1 MNHNS and CDR2 SASEGT. The CDR3 region has the DNA TGTGCCAGCAGTGAATTCATTCTCAAATCCCCGGAGGAAGCTTTCTTT. Amino acid sequence: CASSEFILKSPEEAFF.

The chain recombines TRBV4-3 with TRBJ2-6, with a possible D match to TRBD1 (5 bases). This CDR3 has 16 residues. Trimming removed 0 bases at V and 0 bases at J, with 6 bases between. The germline V gene has CDR1 LGHNA and CDR2 YSLEER. CDR3 sequence: CASSQERGSGANVLTF. For the CDR3, the DNA is TGCGCCAGCAGCCAAGAAAGGGGCTCTGGGGCCAACGTCCTGACTTTC.

J is TRBJ2-7 and V is TRBV5-1, with 7 positions matching TRBD1. The germline V gene encodes CDR1 SGHRS and CDR2 YFSETQ. CDR3 size: 14 residues. Germline trimming cut 0 bases from V and 1 base from J; bases unmatched to any gene: 1. This chain's CDR3 is CASSLGQGSYEQYV. In DNA form, the CDR3 reads TGCGCCAGCAGCTTGGGACAGGGTTCCTACGAGCAGTACGTC.

The rearrangement links TRBV7-8 to TRBJ2-1, with 9 nucleotides matching TRBD2. The germline gives CDR1 SGHVS, CDR2 FQNEAQ. The ends lost 3 bases at V and 4 bases at J; junction bases unmatched: 7. This CDR3 is 16 amino acids long. Here the CDR3 reads CASSLRASGAYNEQFF. As DNA, the CDR3 is TGTGCCAGCAGCTTGCGGGCTAGCGGGGCTTACAATGAGCAGTTCTTC.

This clonotype was picked up a small number of times. V is TRBV3-1 and J is TRBJ2-5, with 7 bases lining up with TRBD2. The CDR3 has 17 amino acids. The germline V gene has CDR1 LGHDT and CDR2 YNNKEL (reference sequence). V lost 0 bases and J lost 4; bases outside the gene matches: 11. The CDR3 region has the DNA TGTGCCAGCAGCCAAGATCTAGGGACTACCCGCCCAGAGACCCAGTACTTC. Protein: CASSQDLGTTRPETQYF.

The rearrangement uses TRBV7-6 and TRBJ1-1, with D unclear. Germline CDR1 reads SGHVS; CDR2 reads FNYEAQ. V lost 4 bases to trimming and J lost 4 bases, with 16 bases between them. This CDR3 has 15 residues. CDR3 DNA: TGTGCCAGCAGCTCCGTCAACCGCCCGGGCACTGAAGCTTTCTTT. Translation: CASSSVNRPGTEAFF.

There are a few counts of this clonotype. The chain is built from TRBV7-9 and TRBJ2-7; D is unclear. Germline V gene sequence: CDR1 SEHNR, CDR2 FQNEAQ (reference sequence). The germline V and J ends were trimmed by 6 bases and 0 bases, with 12 bases remaining between them. The CDR3 consists of 14 residues. The CDR3 DNA reads as TGTGCCAGCAGTTTCGGACCGAGCTCCTACGAGCAGTACGTC. This translates into CASSFGPSSYEQYV.

This sequence joins TRBV4-1 and TRBJ2-7, with D possibly matching TRBD1 (5 bases). This CDR3 spans 14 amino acids. CDR1 and CDR2 from the germline V gene are MGHRA and YSYEKL. V lost 4 bases to trimming and J lost 1 base, with 11 bases between them. CDR3 sequence: CASSLTDGSYEQYF. CDR3 bases: TGCGCCAGCAGCCTGACAGATGGATCCTACGAGCAGTACTTC.

The J gene is TRBJ2-4, the V gene TRBV2; tentatively, D is TRBD1 (5 bases). Germline lookup yields CDR1 SNHLY and CDR2 FYNNEI. The length of the CDR3 is 16 residues. Trimming took 2 bases from V and 1 from J, leaving 12 bases between them. CDR3: CASSERGHLAKNIQYF. CDR3 bases: TGTGCCAGCAGTGAAAGGGGTCACCTGGCCAAAAACATTCAGTACTTC.

This clonotype has a handful of counts. In DNA form, the CDR3 reads TGTGCCAGCAGCTTGCAGCCAGATACGCAGTATTTT. Protein: CASSLQPDTQYF. This chain links TRBV12-3 or TRBV12-4 with TRBJ2-3; the D is unclear. V was clipped by 6 bases and J by 4 bases, with 8 bases between them. The CDR3 has 12 amino acids.

This chain connects TRBV4-1 to TRBJ1-5; D is possibly TRBD1 (5 bases). Germline lookup yields CDR1 MGHRA and CDR2 YSYEKL. This CDR3 is 15 amino acids long. Trimming removed 1 base from V and 6 bases from J, with 13 bases in between. The CDR3 region is CASSQVWGGGQPQHF. CDR3 nucleotide sequence: TGCGCCAGCAGCCAAGTGTGGGGCGGAGGTCAGCCCCAGCATTTT.

This clonotype showed up just a few times. The genes are TRBV9 and TRBJ2-7; TRBD2 is a possible D gene (6 bases). Germline assignment: CDR1 SGDLS and CDR2 YYNGEE. This CDR3 is built from 16 residues. Trimming left V 0 bases short and J 5 bases short, with 18 bases between. In nucleotides, the CDR3 is TGTGCCAGCAGCGTAGACGGGGGAGGCTTGGGAGACGAGCAGTACTTC. Residues: CASSVDGGGLGDEQYF.